The 5 T cell receptor beta chains in this list originate from one sample, sequenced in a study of T cells in Graves' hyperthyroidism and ophthalmopathy. TCR beta CDR3 regions were amplified from RNA transcripts. During a first-round RT-PCR of the TCR CDR3, the HTBI primer set was used. TCRdb re-called the multiplex PCR reads through MiXCR, storing one row per CDR3 protein. Of about 380,000 distinct CDR3 sequences listed, roughly 20% were seen once; the top ten hold 40%. Sequenced: blood. Every receptor here comes from a man aged 18 to 29 with Graves' ophthalmopathy.

The chain uses TRBV2 and TRBJ2-3; TRBD2 matches at 8 bases. Trimming took 8 bases from V and 2 from J; bases not matched to a gene: 9. CDR3 length equals 15 residues. Germline loops: CDR1 SNHLY, CDR2 FYNNEI. CDR3 bases: TGTGCCAGCTACCAAGAAGCGGGGGACACAGATACGCAGTATTTT. This sequence encodes CASYQEAGDTDTQYF.

The V and J genes are TRBV11-2 and TRBJ2-5; TRBD1 aligns across 9 bases. Germline-derived CDR1 and CDR2 are SGHAT and FQNNGV. The CDR3 is made up of 16 amino acids. V trimming: 1 base; J trimming: 1 base; junction bases outside the gene matches: 4. As DNA, the CDR3 is TGTGCCAGCAGCTTAGGGGACAGGGAACGCCAAGAGACCCAGTACTTC. Residues: CASSLGDRERQETQYF.

This clonotype was seen repeatedly, ten times or more. The rearrangement joins TRBV28 to TRBJ2-7; no firm D call. V lost 2 bases and J 0 bases, leaving 11 bases between the germline ends. This CDR3 has 15 amino acids. Germline CDR1 MDHEN, CDR2 SYDVKM. The CDR3 is CASSLTQVSSYEQYF. CDR3 bases: TGTGCCAGCAGTTTAACGCAGGTCAGCTCCTACGAGCAGTACTTC.

The J gene is TRBJ2-2, the V gene TRBV28; 8 nucleotides align to TRBD1. Germline CDR1 MDHEN, CDR2 SYDVKM. J lost 7 bases, V lost 7 bases, and 8 bases had no gene match. There are 14 residues in the CDR3. The CDR3 spells CASTQTGEFGELFF. The CDR3 DNA reads TGTGCCAGCACCCAGACAGGGGAGTTCGGGGAGCTGTTTTTT.

This clonotype occurred many times. The chain uses TRBV20-1 and TRBJ2-5, with D possibly being TRBD2 (6 bases). V was cut by 8 bases and J by 3 bases, with 16 bases left in between. Per germline, CDR1 DFQATT and CDR2 SNEGSKA (reference sequence). This CDR3 region has 13 residues. The CDR3 DNA sequence: TGCAGTTCTCTGGGACTTACTAAAGAGACCCAGTACTTC. This gives the protein CSSLGLTKETQYF.